Below are 29 T cell receptor beta chains sequenced from a single sample in a study of T cell responses to AZD1222 COVID-19 vaccine. Data came from immunoSEQ multiplex PCR; TCRdb stores just in-frame clones and leaves some out. Found here are around 180,000 clones, about 90% of them singletons; the top ten hold around 5.8%. The sample here was peripheral blood, taken on day 0 of AZD1222 vaccination. All receptors come from an adult in good health.

The CDR3 protein is CASKKRTSASYEQYF. CDR3 coding DNA: TGTGCCAGCAAGAAGAGGACTAGCGCCTCCTACGAGCAGTACTTC. The J gene is TRBJ2-7, the V gene TRBV2, with TRBD2 matching 9 bases. The V segment lost 7 bases and the J segment 0 bases; nucleotides outside the gene matches: 7. In germline, CDR1 is SNHLY, CDR2 FYNNEI. The CDR3 is 15 amino acids. Based on the CDR3 plus reference TRBV2 and TRBJ2-7, the full variable domain is EPEVTQTPSHQVTQMGQEVILRCVPISNHLYFYWYRQILGQKVEFLVSFYNNEISEKSEIFDDQFSVERPDGSNFTLKIRSTKLEDSAMYFCASKKRTSASYEQYFGPGTRLTVT.

A remark on this clone: The same CDR3 also results from other DNA sequences found in this sample. The J gene is TRBJ1-4, the V gene TRBV6-5, with D possibly being TRBD1 (6 bases). CDR3 length equals 15 residues. Germline V gives CDR1 MNHEY, CDR2 SVGAGI. V was cut by 0 bases and J by 2 bases, with 7 bases left in between. CDR3 amino acids: CASSYSGGTNEKLFF. CDR3 coding DNA: TGTGCCAGCAGTTACTCTGGGGGCACTAATGAAAAACTGTTTTTT.

This clone was seen a few times. The chain combines TRBV28 with TRBJ2-2; the D gene is possibly TRBD1 (5 bases). The CDR3 sequence is 14 residues long. Germline CDR1 reads MDHEN; CDR2 reads SYDVKM. The V gene lost 5 bases and the J gene lost 2 bases, with 9 bases spanning the gap. The CDR3 region is CASSRTGNTGELFF. The CDR3 bases are TGTGCCAGCAGTCGAACAGGAAACACCGGGGAGCTGTTTTTT.

This clone was recorded a few times. The chain combines TRBV4-2 with TRBJ2-1, with D perhaps TRBD2 (6 bases). The CDR3 is made up of 15 amino acids. Germline values: CDR1 LGHNA, CDR2 YNFKEQ. Trimming shortened V by 0 bases and J by 5 bases, and 11 bases separated the two germline ends. This CDR3 reads CASSQDSGRNNEQFF. The CDR3 DNA follows: TGTGCCAGCAGCCAAGATTCTGGGAGGAACAATGAGCAGTTCTTC.

The chain uses TRBV14 and TRBJ2-1; TRBD2 agrees at 14 bases. The CDR3 contains 14 residues. The germline V gene encodes CDR1 SGHDN and CDR2 FVKESK. V was clipped by 6 bases and J by 5 bases; unmatched bases: 0. The DNA of the CDR3 is TGTGCCAGCAGGGGACTAGCGGGAGACAATGAGCAGTTCTTC. Its translation: CASRGLAGDNEQFF.

The genes are TRBV10-2 and TRBJ2-5; 9 positions agree with TRBD2. Per the germline V gene, CDR1 is WSHSY and CDR2 is SAAADI. The junction had 13 bases not matched to a gene; V was cut back by 7 bases and J by 1 base. This CDR3 spans 17 amino acids. The CDR3: CASKALISGGPQETQYF. CDR3 sequence (DNA): TGCGCCAGCAAAGCACTGATAAGCGGGGGGCCCCAAGAGACCCAGTACTTC.

V gene TRBV7-2 combines with J gene TRBJ2-5, with no clear D. Trimming pared 1 base from V and 5 bases from J, leaving 8 bases between. In germline, CDR1 is SGHTA, CDR2 FQGNSA. The CDR3 covers 13 residues. The CDR3 DNA reads as TGTGCCAGCAGCTTAGGGGTTCGGGAGACCCAGTACTTC. It translates to CASSLGVRETQYF. The full variable domain, its missing parts supplied by reference TRBV7-2 and TRBJ2-5, is GAGVSQSPSNKVTEKGKDVELRCDPISGHTALYWYRQSLGQGLEFLIYFQGNSAPDKSGLPSDRFSAERTGGSVSTLTIQRTQQEDSAVYLCASSLGVRETQYFGPGTRLLVL.

This chain connects TRBV3-1 (or the pseudogene TRBV3-2) to TRBJ1-5; 9 positions match TRBD1. V shed 3 bases and J 2 bases; nucleotides not matched to a gene: 5. The CDR3 extends over 16 amino acids. Germline values: CDR1 LGHDT, CDR2 YNNKEL (reference sequence). Here the CDR3 reads CASSHGQGMGNQPQHF. As DNA, the CDR3 is TGTGCCAGCAGCCACGGACAGGGGATGGGCAATCAGCCCCAGCATTTT.

This clone came up once. V usage is TRBV18 and J usage is TRBJ1-5; TRBD1 agrees at 7 bases. V was pared by 4 bases and J by 4 bases, with 13 bases of the junction left unmatched. The CDR3 contains 17 residues. Germline V lookup: CDR1 KGHSH, CDR2 LQKENI. The CDR3 is CASSLQGLGLPNQPQHF. The CDR3 bases are TGTGCCAGCTCACTACAGGGGCTAGGCTTACCTAATCAGCCCCAGCATTTT.

This rearrangement joins TRBV6-6 to TRBJ1-2, with D possibly being TRBD1 (5 bases). The CDR3 extends over 16 amino acids. The germline gives CDR1 MNHNY, CDR2 SVGAGI (reference sequence). The V end lost 6 bases, the J end lost 1 base, and 18 bases lay between the germline ends. CDR3 sequence reads: CASSPGGHQSNYGYTF. The CDR3, as DNA: TGTGCCAGCAGCCCCGGTGGACATCAGAGTAACTATGGCTACACCTTC.

CDR3 in DNA: TGTGCCATCAGTGAGTCCCCAGGCTCCGCAACTAATGAAAAACTGTTTTTT. This gives the protein CAISESPGSATNEKLFF. The chain recombines TRBV10-3 with TRBJ1-4; no definite D call. Trimming removed 0 bases from V and 0 bases from J, with 11 bases in between. Per germline, CDR1 ENHRY and CDR2 SYGVKD. This CDR3 contains 17 residues.

The chain joins TRBV23-1 to TRBJ1-6, with 8 nucleotides matching TRBD1. TRBV23-1 is an ORF; its function is uncertain. The CDR3 length is 14 residues. With 7 bases clipped from V and 9 bases from J, the junction kept 8 bases outside the gene matches. CDR3 DNA: TGCGCCAGCATCGACAGGGGTGGGGTTTCACCCCTCCACTTT. It yields the protein CASIDRGGVSPLHF.

V gene TRBV30 combines with J gene TRBJ1-5, with a tentative D call TRBD1 (5 bases). Per germline, CDR1 GTSNPN and CDR2 SVGIG (reference sequence). The V gene lost 2 bases and the J gene lost 2 bases, with 13 bases spanning the gap. The CDR3 contains 15 residues. The CDR3 spells CAWSRGPSGNQPQHF. The CDR3 coding sequence is TGTGCCTGGAGTAGGGGACCGTCGGGCAATCAGCCCCAGCATTTT. The complete variable domain, with remaining parts taken from reference TRBV30 and TRBJ1-5, reads SQTIHQWPATLVQPVGSPLSLECTVEGTSNPNLYWYRQAAGRGLQLLFYSVGIGQISSEVPQNLSASRPQDRQFILSSKKLLLSDSGFYLCAWSRGPSGNQPQHFGDGTRLSIL.

The V call is TRBV10-3, the J call TRBJ1-1; 8 nucleotides agree with TRBD1. Germline V gene data show CDR1 as ENHRY and CDR2 as SYGVKD. This CDR3 has 16 amino acids. Trimming cost V 6 bases and J 0 bases; bases outside gene matches: 9. This chain's CDR3 is CAISHTQTGVNTEAFF. The CDR3 coding sequence is TGTGCCATCAGCCATACCCAGACAGGGGTGAACACTGAAGCTTTCTTT.

The chain links TRBV28 to TRBJ2-7; D gene ambiguous. Germline assignment: CDR1 MDHEN and CDR2 SYDVKM. The CDR3 length is 15 residues. V lost 2 bases to trimming and J lost 3 bases, with 14 bases between them. CDR3 sequence (DNA): TGTGCCAGCAGTTTAGATCAGCCAGTAGACTACGAGCAGTACTTC. It codes for CASSLDQPVDYEQYF.

J is TRBJ1-1 and V is TRBV25-1; D is unresolved. The ends were cut back, 2 bases at V and 3 bases at J, with 13 bases in the middle. Looked up from germline, CDR1 is MGHDK and CDR2 is SYGVNS. The CDR3 has 15 residues. This CDR3 is CASSEGGGFDTEAFF. CDR3 nucleotides: TGTGCCAGCAGTGAAGGAGGAGGGTTCGACACTGAAGCTTTCTTT. The full variable domain, its missing parts supplied by reference TRBV25-1 and TRBJ1-1, is EADIYQTPRYLVIGTGKKITLECSQTMGHDKMYWYQQDPGMELHLIHYSYGVNSTEKGDLSSESTVSRIRTEHFPLTLESARPSHTSQYLCASSEGGGFDTEAFFGQGTRLTVV.

This clone showed up just a few times. The chain's CDR3 is CASSLEGQESYEQYF. As DNA, the CDR3 is TGTGCCAGCAGCTTGGAGGGACAGGAGTCCTACGAGCAGTACTTC. J is TRBJ2-7 and V is TRBV5-8; 8 nucleotides agree with TRBD1. V was pared by 0 bases and J by 1 base, with 3 bases of the junction left unmatched. Germline CDR1 reads SGHTS; CDR2 reads YDEGEE. The CDR3 is 15 residues long. The whole variable domain, filled in from reference TRBV5-8 and TRBJ2-7, reads EAGVTQSPTHLIKTRGQQATLRCSPISGHTSVYWYQQALGLGLQFLLWYDEGEERNRGNFPPRFSGRQFPNYSSELNVNALELEDSALYLCASSLEGQESYEQYFGPGTRLTVT.

The V and J genes are TRBV4-2 and TRBJ2-3; 7 bases are shared with TRBD2. This CDR3 has 18 amino acids. Germline V gene sequence: CDR1 LGHNA, CDR2 YNFKEQ. The ends lost 1 base at V and 1 base at J; junction bases unmatched: 11. The CDR3 sequence is CASSQGSTIAGGTDTQYF. CDR3 nucleotides: TGTGCCAGCAGCCAAGGGTCAACTATCGCGGGGGGCACAGATACGCAGTATTTT.

The chain has TRBV5-8 and TRBJ2-3; weak D call: TRBD1 (5 bases). Germline lookup yields CDR1 SGHTS and CDR2 YDEGEE. Trimming left V 1 base short and J 0 bases short, with 12 bases between. CDR3 length: 16 amino acids. The CDR3, as DNA: TGTGCCAGCAGCTTGCCGACAGCCACTAGCACAGATACGCAGTATTTT. Translated: CASSLPTATSTDTQYF.

This rearrangement joins TRBV18 to TRBJ2-5; 8 nucleotides match TRBD1. Germline CDR1 and CDR2: KGHSH and LQKENI. With 3 bases clipped from V and 4 bases from J, the junction kept 7 bases outside the gene matches. This CDR3 region has 15 residues. The CDR3 DNA reads TGTGCCAGCTCACCCCAAATACAGGGGGGAGAGACCCAGTACTTC. It yields the protein CASSPQIQGGETQYF.

V gene TRBV6-5 combines with J gene TRBJ2-2; 9 bases agree with TRBD1. J gave up 3 bases and V 4 bases, and 6 bases lay outside the gene matches. CDR1 MNHEY and CDR2 SVGAGI come from the germline V gene. The length of the CDR3 is 16 residues. CDR3 coding DNA: TGTGCCAGCAGTTCACCGACAGGGGGACACACCGGGGAGCTGTTTTTT. This codes for CASSSPTGGHTGELFF.

This clone was counted between two and nine times. The chain carries TRBV3-1 (or the pseudogene TRBV3-2) and TRBJ1-1; 8 bases are shared with TRBD1. CDR1 is LGHDT, CDR2 YNNKEL, per germline (reference sequence). Trimming at V came to 2 bases and at J to 1 base, leaving 3 bases not matched to a gene. The CDR3 sequence is 15 residues long. The CDR3 spells CASSQRTGTNTEAFF. The CDR3, as DNA: TGTGCCAGCAGCCAACGGACAGGGACGAACACTGAAGCTTTCTTT.

The chain uses TRBV10-1 and TRBJ2-3; perhaps TRBD2 as D (5 bases). Germline-derived CDR1 and CDR2 are WNHNN and SYGVQD (reference sequence). This CDR3 region has 14 residues. V lost 6 bases to trimming and J lost 4 bases, with 14 bases between them. CDR3 residues: CASSGPTRADTQYF. DNA of the CDR3: TGCGCCAGCAGCGGGCCAACTAGGGCAGATACGCAGTATTTT.

This clone appeared a single time. The rearrangement joins TRBV28 to TRBJ1-5, with no clear D. V was pared by 8 bases and J by 0 bases, with 8 bases between. CDR3 length: 13 amino acids. Germline-derived CDR1 and CDR2 are MDHEN and SYDVKM. CDR3 protein: CASGKYSNQPQHF. The CDR3 region has the DNA TGTGCCAGCGGGAAATATAGCAATCAGCCCCAGCATTTT.

The chain carries TRBV28 and TRBJ1-2; perhaps TRBD1 as D (5 bases). The CDR3 contains 13 residues. CDR1 is MDHEN and CDR2 is SYDVKM in the germline V gene. With 6 bases removed from V and 8 bases from J, the gap between germline ends came to 16 bases. CDR3 DNA sequence: TGTGCCAGCAGCCAAAGCCCGGGGGTGGGCTACACCTTC. Translation gives CASSQSPGVGYTF.

In this sample, this clone turned up a few times. The V and J genes are TRBV3-1 (or the pseudogene TRBV3-2) and TRBJ1-2; D ambiguous. Germline CDR1 and CDR2: LGHDT and YNNKEL (reference sequence). V gave up 0 bases and J gave up 3 bases, with 8 bases separating them. CDR3 length: 14 amino acids. The DNA of the CDR3 is TGTGCCAGCAGCCAAGATGGGAAGGACTATGGCTACACCTTC. Encoded protein: CASSQDGKDYGYTF.

The chain links TRBV2 to TRBJ1-3; D uncertain. CDR3 length: 14 residues. V dropped 6 bases and J dropped 3 bases, with 12 bases sitting between them. Germline CDR1 and CDR2: SNHLY and FYNNEI. Here the CDR3 reads CASRTRERGNTIYF. In DNA form, the CDR3 reads TGTGCCAGCAGGACCCGGGAGCGTGGAAACACCATATATTTT.

The rearrangement uses TRBV10-3 and TRBJ1-1; D might be TRBD1 (6 bases). Trimming left V 0 bases short and J 3 bases short, with 11 bases between. Germline CDR1 is ENHRY and CDR2 is SYGVKD. CDR3 length: 15 amino acids. The DNA of the CDR3 is TGTGCCATCAGTGAGTCACCGGGGGCAGACACTGAAGCTTTCTTT. Translating gives CAISESPGADTEAFF.

This chain links TRBV6-6 with TRBJ1-5; D call uncertain. The CDR3 length is 12 residues. V lost 5 bases to trimming and J lost 3 bases, with 5 bases between them. Looked up from germline, CDR1 is MNHNY and CDR2 is SVGAGI (reference sequence). The CDR3 reads CASSRANQPQHF. The CDR3 region has the DNA TGTGCCAGCAGTCGAGCCAATCAGCCCCAGCATTTT.